The entry that follows covers one TCR beta chain sequence. No antigen is known for it. No much larger clonotype is one base removed from it; base qualities were not supplied. This specimen belongs to a study of blood T cells in healthy people across ages (dated by TCRdb to between 2014 and 2017). Regarding the complete study: In model experiments, roughly one uniquely barcoded TCR beta cDNA molecule per two T cells was captured by template switching. The study measured age-related changes in TCR beta repertoire diversity using deep sequencing normalized with unique cDNA molecular identifiers. The donors were divided into four age groups: young (average roughly 17 years), middle-aged (over 35), aged (about 62) and long-lived (roughly 86). For two donors (one aged 18 to 30 and one aged 80 or older), the study analyzed two additional independent replicas of 1 million unique cDNA reads from the same blood draw.

Systemically healthy Caucasian individuals from Russia, 39 in total and aged roughly 6 to 95 years, were included as donors. Ten milliliters of peripheral blood were drawn from each donor into EDTA-treated Vacutainer tubes. Ficoll-Paque density-gradient centrifugation was used to isolate PBMCs, with at least 6.5 million obtained per sample. Trizol reagent was used to extract total RNA from PBMCs, with at least 5 micrograms per sample. For every donor, an aliquot of PBMCs went through flow cytometry to measure the percentages of naive CD45RAhigh/CD27high T cells. From V the trimming removes 11 bases and from J it removes 6 bases, while the gene matches leave 17 bases of the junction unaccounted for. Reading the germline V gene gives CDR1 SGHTA and CDR2 FQGNSA. Counted from cysteine to phenylalanine, this CDR3 has 16 amino acids. The kept DNA is CDR3 alone, 48 bases in frame from the first base. Libraries were made using 5' RACE. The data were produced on an Illumina HiSeq 2500. The second PCR ran for about 6 to 12 cycles and used a J-beta primer mix along with a sample-barcoded 5' primer. A unique molecular identifier was introduced onto each TCR beta cDNA molecule by a template-switch 5' adaptor carrying 12 random nucleotides. At least 2.5 million CDR3-containing paired-end reads were obtained from each sample. All of the RNA was converted into first-strand cDNA using the Mint cDNA synthesis kit, with a TRBC-specific oligonucleotide serving as the primer. After uracil-DNA glycosylase treatment, a first 18-cycle PCR used universal primers M1SS and BC2_uni_R on all cDNA. Under the source paper's analysis protocol: For normalization, 1 million high-quality reads were randomly selected from each sample, with every read carrying a distinct molecular identifier. Instead of being binned into consensus sequences, reads that shared molecular identifiers were thrown out. MiTCR, run with a Q25 quality threshold and the strictest error-elimination algorithm, handled CDR3 identification, clonotype clustering and error correction. Lower-bound total TCR beta diversity was estimated with a nonparametric unseen species model using Euler transformation. TCRdb cleaned the public reads at Q25 with fastp, built clones with MiXCR and kept in-frame beta chains. Identical CDR3 protein sequences are pooled into one entry, listed with their most common genes and DNA. TCRdb, not the authors, supplied the V and J calls. Within this sample are some 760,000 distinct CDR3 sequences, with more than 20% of them counted one time only. The top ten clones comprise more than 7.5% of the sample.

Summary of the overall study and its limitations: As age increased, observed TCR beta diversity per million T cells dropped in a roughly linear way, and a significant reduction was already evident by age about 40. Estimates of total diversity from one million sequenced T cells were regarded as lower bounds and underestimates. Compared with the aged group, the long-lived group had more naive CD4+ T cells, fewer expanded clones and increased TCR diversity, suggesting age selection. A strong correlation was found between observed TCR beta diversity and the percentage of naive T cells measured by flow cytometry. Because profiling used bulk unsorted PBMCs, naive and antigen-experienced compartments could not be compared conclusively. Because donor CMV infection status was unknown, age-related changes in expanded clonotypes were potentially confounded.

These data were also reused for a study on T cells of mothers and their children. The second source states: Nine systemically healthy Caucasian individuals served as donors, namely three mothers together with their six children. cDNA synthesis consumed the entire amount of extracted RNA, loaded at 1.5 ug RNA in each 15 ul reaction. Sample barcodes and 2-4 random nucleotides were added via the M1S primer in the second PCR. More than 8.5 million TCR beta CDR3 reads were obtained from each mother, and 2.5 million to 3 million reads were obtained from each child. Thymic selection shapes the output of TCR recombination in a similar way in related and unrelated pairs, and inherited differences have a minor effect. Related mother-child pairs always showed normalized repertoire overlap that was slightly higher than in unrelated mother-child pairs, though the difference was never significant. No persistent microchimeric T cell clones were found, with a detection sensitivity of 75 to 100 clones per million clonotypes. Deep NGS was used in the study to compare the TCR beta repertoires of mothers and children and to look for features that separate related mother-child pairs from unrelated individuals. Mothers averaged approximately 40 +/- 4 years of age and children averaged about 10 +/- 4 years. After adapter ligation with NEBNext reagents, the libraries were sequenced on Illumina HiSeq 2000 with 100+100 nt paired-end reads. To avoid cross-contamination, the mother libraries and the child libraries were prepared a month apart and sequenced in separate runs. For each donor, between about 450,000 and 2,300,000 distinct TCR beta clonotypes were identified. Naive TCR beta clonotypes were estimated from low-frequency clonotypes matched to each donor's FACS-determined naive share, without sorting.

Material for sequencing was blood. This chain joins TRBV7-2 to TRBJ1-2, and 11 bases in between align with TRBD1. This receptor was identified in a boy between 5 and 17 years old in good health. The CDR3 is CAGYRGGQGALDGYTF. The nucleotide sequence reads as follows: TGTGCCGGCTATCGTGGCGGACAGGGGGCGCTTGATGGCTACACCTTC.